This is a list of T cell receptor beta chains from one sample in a study of blood T cell repertoires in COVID-19. Sequencing was performed with immunoSEQ multiplex PCR; in TCRdb, only in-frame clones are kept and a portion is missing. The profile shows 340,000 or so clones, approximately 83% of them singletons. Sequenced sample: PBMCs or T cells enriched from blood (not recorded which). Every receptor here comes from a woman in her thirties or forties with acute COVID-19. Each CDR3 is given with its conserved first and last residue. Fields, in order: D gene, clone size, V gene, J gene, CDR3 protein, CDR3 DNA. The D gene is left open where the match is weak. A row's size may be missing; if present it is once, few, many or a size class.

>TRBD1|.|TRBV6-6|TRBJ1-1
CASTSGQGVTTEAFF
TGTGCCAGCACCTCTGGACAGGGGGTAACCACTGAAGCTTTCTTT
>TRBD1|.|TRBV19|TRBJ2-7
CASSMRGTGKTEQYF
TGTGCCAGTAGTATGCGTGGGACAGGGAAGACGGAGCAGTACTTC
>.|.|TRBV12-3/TRBV12-4|TRBJ1-5
CASSFHSGQPQHF
TGTGCCAGCAGTTTTCATTCCGGGCAGCCCCAGCATTTT
>TRBD1|.|TRBV7-8|TRBJ1-5
CASSLGRTGDNQPQHF
TGTGCCAGCAGCTTAGGCAGGACAGGGGACAATCAGCCCCAGCATTTT
>.|few|TRBV10-3|TRBJ1-3
CAISEAGGSGNTIYF
TGTGCCATCAGTGAGGCCGGCGGCTCTGGAAACACCATATATTTT
>TRBD1|.|TRBV7-9|TRBJ2-1
CASTVDREFF
TGTGCCAGCACCGTAGACAGGGAGTTCTTC
>TRBD2|.|TRBV7-9|TRBJ2-4
CASSPQGLFSGRQNIQYF
TGTGCCAGCAGCCCCCAGGGACTGTTTAGCGGGAGGCAAAACATTCAGTACTTC
>.|few|TRBV10-3|TRBJ1-6
CAISLSGSGNSPLHF
TGTGCCATCAGTTTATCCGGGTCCGGGAATTCACCCCTCCACTTT
>TRBD2|.|TRBV28|TRBJ2-3
CASSLLTSGSFTDTQYF
TGTGCCAGCAGTTTGTTGACTAGCGGGAGTTTCACAGATACGCAGTATTTT
>TRBD1|.|TRBV9|TRBJ1-6
CASSVGQGNNSPLHF
TGTGCCAGCAGCGTCGGACAGGGGAATAATTCACCCCTCCACTTT
>.|.|TRBV6-5|TRBJ1-1
CASSPQGYTEAFF
TGTGCCAGCAGTCCGCAGGGTTACACTGAAGCTTTCTTT
>.|.|TRBV7-2|TRBJ2-3
CASSLGGPLSTDTQYF
TGTGCCAGCAGCTTAGGAGGCCCCCTCAGCACAGATACGCAGTATTTT
>.|.|TRBV6-5|TRBJ2-2
CATRWGGANTGELFF
TGTGCCACCCGATGGGGGGGGGCAAACACCGGGGAGCTGTTTTTT
>.|.|TRBV3-1/TRBV3-2|TRBJ1-3
CASSPFDRYSGNTIYF
TGTGCCAGCAGCCCATTCGACAGGTACTCTGGAAACACCATATATTTT
>.|.|TRBV10-1|TRBJ1-2
CASSHRGLRGYTF
TGCGCCAGCAGTCACCGGGGACTTCGAGGCTACACCTTC
>.|.|TRBV28|TRBJ1-5
CASSLGTGWGQPQHF
TGTGCCAGCAGCCTAGGCACAGGGTGGGGCCAGCCCCAGCATTTT
>.|.|TRBV28|TRBJ1-1
CASSSGQPRTEAFF
TGTGCCAGCAGTTCCGGACAGCCGAGGACTGAAGCTTTCTTT
>.|.|TRBV5-4|TRBJ2-5
CASSPTEGAETQYF
TGTGCCAGCAGCCCTACAGAAGGCGCAGAGACCCAGTACTTC
>.|.|TRBV28|TRBJ2-6
CASLRSGANVLTF
TGTGCCAGCTTACGGTCTGGGGCCAACGTCCTGACTTTC
>.|.|TRBV3-1/TRBV3-2|TRBJ1-5
CASSRRSVSPQHF
TGTGCCAGCAGCCGGAGGTCCGTTTCCCCCCAGCATTTT
>.|.|TRBV6-5|TRBJ1-1
CASSLNRVENTEAFF
TGTGCCAGCAGTTTAAACAGGGTTGAGAACACTGAAGCTTTCTTT
>TRBD1|.|TRBV28|TRBJ2-7
CASTITGDHEQYF
TGTGCCAGCACCATCACAGGGGACCACGAGCAGTACTTC
>TRBD1|.|TRBV10-3|TRBJ1-3
CAISDGGQGGSTIYF
TGTGCCATCAGTGATGGGGGACAGGGAGGTAGCACCATATATTTT
>.|.|TRBV4-3|TRBJ1-3
CASSQDSHSGNTIYF
TGCGCCAGCAGCCAAGATAGCCACTCTGGAAACACCATATATTTT
>TRBD1|.|TRBV28|TRBJ2-7
CASSLGPGQTYEQYF
TGTGCCAGCAGTTTAGGTCCGGGACAGACCTACGAGCAGTACTTC
>.|once|TRBV21-1|TRBJ1-4
CASSFRPSRANEKLFF
TGTGCCAGCAGCTTTCGACCCTCGAGGGCTAATGAAAAACTGTTTTTT
>TRBD1|.|TRBV28|TRBJ1-1
CASRLPGGQGLKAFF
TGTGCCAGCAGACTACCCGGGGGACAGGGGTTGAAAGCTTTCTTT
>.|.|TRBV10-3|TRBJ2-4
CATGGGGPLAKNIQYF
TGTGCCACCGGAGGGGGGGGCCCCCTAGCCAAAAACATTCAGTACTTC
>TRBD1|few|TRBV10-3|TRBJ2-5
CAISPGQGPQETQYF
TGTGCCATCAGTCCGGGACAGGGCCCCCAAGAGACCCAGTACTTC
>TRBD1|.|TRBV6-1|TRBJ1-2
CASSDHPGQGYGYTF
TGTGCCAGCAGTGACCACCCGGGACAGGGTTATGGCTACACCTTC
>.|.|TRBV21-1|TRBJ1-6
CASSKASVDRVNSPLHF
TGTGCCAGCAGCAAAGCTTCTGTAGACAGGGTTAATTCACCCCTCCACTTT
>.|.|TRBV5-8|TRBJ1-3
CASNIWRSSRDTASGNTIYF
TGTGCCAGCAACATATGGAGGTCAAGCCGGGACACAGCCTCTGGAAACACCATATATTTT
>.|few|TRBV9|TRBJ2-5
CASSALGIGETQYF
TGTGCCAGCAGCGCCCTAGGTATTGGAGAGACCCAGTACTTC
>TRBD2|.|TRBV15|TRBJ2-1
CATSRDGGRSYNEQFF
TGTGCCACCAGCAGAGATGGCGGGAGGTCCTACAATGAGCAGTTCTTC
>TRBD1|.|TRBV28|TRBJ1-5
CASSAPGTGGNQHF
TGTGCCAGCAGTGCCCCCGGGACAGGGGGCAACCAGCATTTT
>.|.|TRBV30|TRBJ1-2
CAWSVEGEDYGYTF
TGTGCCTGGAGTGTGGAAGGGGAGGACTATGGCTACACCTTC
>TRBD2|.|TRBV18|TRBJ2-3
CASSPTSGPSTDTQYF
TGTGCCAGCTCACCAACTAGCGGTCCTAGCACAGATACGCAGTATTTT
>.|once|TRBV7-9|TRBJ2-2
CASSLLGSGELFF
TGTGCCAGCAGCTTACTAGGATCCGGGGAGCTGTTTTTT
>TRBD1|.|TRBV27|TRBJ1-2
CASRIGGPNYGYTF
TGTGCCAGCAGGATAGGGGGCCCCAACTATGGCTACACCTTC
>TRBD1|.|TRBV5-1|TRBJ2-7
CASSLGTDHYEQYF
TGCGCCAGCAGCCTAGGGACAGACCACTACGAGCAGTACTTC
>.|.|TRBV15|TRBJ1-4
CATLNREGGEKLFF
TGTGCCACCCTTAACAGGGAAGGAGGTGAAAAACTGTTTTTT
>TRBD1|.|TRBV27|TRBJ1-2
CASSQTGEYGYTF
TGTGCCAGCAGCCAGACAGGGGAGTACGGCTACACCTTC
>.|.|TRBV3-1/TRBV3-2|TRBJ2-3
CASSPRGRSTDTQYF
TGTGCCAGCAGCCCCCGAGGTAGGAGCACAGATACGCAGTATTTT
>TRBD1|few|TRBV19|TRBJ1-5
CASSPTGGGNQPQHF
TGTGCCAGTAGTCCAACAGGGGGCGGCAATCAGCCCCAGCATTTT
>TRBD1|.|TRBV7-2|TRBJ2-4
CASSWGGTTGGAKNIQYF
TGTGCCAGCAGCTGGGGTGGAACGACAGGGGGAGCCAAAAACATTCAGTACTTC
>.|.|TRBV19|TRBJ1-1
CASRRTIEAFF
TGTGCCAGTAGACGGACTATAGAAGCTTTCTTT
>TRBD1|few|TRBV12-5|TRBJ1-2
CASGHGQGGGYTF
TGTGCTAGTGGTCATGGACAGGGTGGAGGCTACACCTTC
>.|.|TRBV7-6|TRBJ1-1
CASSLAGARDTEAFF
TGTGCCAGCAGCTTAGCGGGGGCGCGGGACACTGAAGCTTTCTTT
>TRBD2|.|TRBV9|TRBJ2-3
CASSFSGRGTDTQYF
TGTGCCAGCAGTTTTAGCGGGAGAGGCACAGATACGCAGTATTTT
>.|.|TRBV3-1/TRBV3-2|TRBJ1-3
CASSPRIGNTIYF
TGTGCCAGCAGCCCGCGGATTGGAAACACCATATATTTT
>.|.|TRBV28|TRBJ1-6
CASSSPDTRRALHF
TGTGCCAGCAGTTCCCCTGACACGCGTAGAGCCCTCCACTTT
>TRBD2|.|TRBV4-2|TRBJ2-3
CASSQTSGSYTDTQYF
TGTGCCAGCAGCCAAACCAGCGGGAGCTACACAGATACGCAGTATTTT
>TRBD1|.|TRBV11-2|TRBJ1-3
CASSLDPSMGQGAAGNTIYF
TGTGCCAGCAGCTTAGATCCGTCGATGGGACAGGGGGCGGCTGGAAACACCATATATTTT